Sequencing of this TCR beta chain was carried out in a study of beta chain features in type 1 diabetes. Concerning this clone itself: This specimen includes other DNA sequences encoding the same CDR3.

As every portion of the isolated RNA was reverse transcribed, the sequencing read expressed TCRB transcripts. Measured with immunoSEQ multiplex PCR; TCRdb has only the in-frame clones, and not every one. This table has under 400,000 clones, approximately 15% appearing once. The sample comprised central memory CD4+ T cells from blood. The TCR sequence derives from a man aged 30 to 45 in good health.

CDR3 DNA: TGTGCCTGGAGTAGGGACAGACCATATGGCTACACCTTC. This sequence encodes CAWSRDRPYGYTF. The J gene is TRBJ1-2, the V gene TRBV30; 7 positions agree with TRBD1. V shed 2 bases, J shed 5 bases, and the junction held 5 bases outside the gene matches. The V gene's germline CDR1 is GTSNPN and CDR2 SVGIG (reference sequence). The CDR3 consists of 13 residues. The full variable domain, rest sourced from reference TRBV30 and TRBJ1-2, is SQTIHQWPATLVQPVGSPLSLECTVEGTSNPNLYWYRQAAGRGLQLLFYSVGIGQISSEVPQNLSASRPQDRQFILSSKKLLLSDSGFYLCAWSRDRPYGYTFGSGTRLTVV.